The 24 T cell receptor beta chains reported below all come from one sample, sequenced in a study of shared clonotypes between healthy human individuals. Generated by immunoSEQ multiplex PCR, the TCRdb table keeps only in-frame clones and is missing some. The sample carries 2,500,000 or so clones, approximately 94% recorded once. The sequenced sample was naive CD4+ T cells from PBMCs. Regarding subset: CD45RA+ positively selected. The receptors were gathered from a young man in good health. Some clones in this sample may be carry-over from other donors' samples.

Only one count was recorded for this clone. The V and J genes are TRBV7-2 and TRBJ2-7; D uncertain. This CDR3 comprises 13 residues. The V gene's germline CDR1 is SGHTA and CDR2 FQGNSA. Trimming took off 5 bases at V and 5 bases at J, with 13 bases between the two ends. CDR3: CASSQPVVHEQYF. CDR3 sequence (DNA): TGTGCCAGCAGCCAGCCCGTCGTACACGAGCAGTACTTC.

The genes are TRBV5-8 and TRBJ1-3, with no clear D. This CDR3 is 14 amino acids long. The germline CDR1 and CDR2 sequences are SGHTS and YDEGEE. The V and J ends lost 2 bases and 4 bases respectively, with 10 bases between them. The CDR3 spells CASSFNPTGNTIYF. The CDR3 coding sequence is TGTGCCAGCAGCTTTAACCCTACCGGAAACACCATATATTTT. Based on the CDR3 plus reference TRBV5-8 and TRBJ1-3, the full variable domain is EAGVTQSPTHLIKTRGQQATLRCSPISGHTSVYWYQQALGLGLQFLLWYDEGEERNRGNFPPRFSGRQFPNYSSELNVNALELEDSALYLCASSFNPTGNTIYFGEGSWLTVV.

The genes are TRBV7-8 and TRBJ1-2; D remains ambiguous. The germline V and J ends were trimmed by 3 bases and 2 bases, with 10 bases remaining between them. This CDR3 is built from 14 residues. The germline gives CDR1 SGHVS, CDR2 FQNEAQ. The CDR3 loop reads CASSLTGSNYGYTF. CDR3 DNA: TGTGCCAGCAGCTTGACGGGGTCCAACTATGGCTACACCTTC.

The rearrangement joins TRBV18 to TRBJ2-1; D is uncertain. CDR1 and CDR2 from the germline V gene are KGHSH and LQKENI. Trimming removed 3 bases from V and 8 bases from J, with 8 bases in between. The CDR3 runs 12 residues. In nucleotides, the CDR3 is TGTGCCAGCTCACCGCTGAACCATGAGCAGTTCTTC. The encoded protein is CASSPLNHEQFF.

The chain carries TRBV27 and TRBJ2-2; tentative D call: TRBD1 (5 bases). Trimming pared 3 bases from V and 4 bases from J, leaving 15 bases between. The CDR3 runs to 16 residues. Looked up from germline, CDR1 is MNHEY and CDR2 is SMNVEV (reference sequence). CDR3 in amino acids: CASSFGARRITGELFF. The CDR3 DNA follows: TGTGCCAGCAGTTTTGGGGCCAGGCGAATCACCGGGGAGCTGTTTTTT.

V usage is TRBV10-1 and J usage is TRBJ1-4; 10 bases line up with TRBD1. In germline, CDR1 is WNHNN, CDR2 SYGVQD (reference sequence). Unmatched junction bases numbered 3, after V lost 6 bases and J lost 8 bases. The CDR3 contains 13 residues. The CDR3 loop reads CASRDRGREKLFF. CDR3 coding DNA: TGCGCCAGCAGAGACAGGGGGCGCGAAAAACTGTTTTTT.

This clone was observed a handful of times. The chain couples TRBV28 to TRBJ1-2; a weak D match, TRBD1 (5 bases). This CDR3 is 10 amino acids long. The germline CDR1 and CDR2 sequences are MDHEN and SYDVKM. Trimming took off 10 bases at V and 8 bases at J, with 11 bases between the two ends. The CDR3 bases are TGTGCCATAGGGGCGCGGGGCTACACCTTC. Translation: CAIGARGYTF.

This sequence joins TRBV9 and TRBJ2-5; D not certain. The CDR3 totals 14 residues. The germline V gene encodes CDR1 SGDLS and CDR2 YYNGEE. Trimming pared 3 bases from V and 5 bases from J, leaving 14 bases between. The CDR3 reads CASSAGPEGETQYF. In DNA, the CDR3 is TGTGCCAGCAGCGCGGGTCCCGAAGGTGAGACCCAGTACTTC.

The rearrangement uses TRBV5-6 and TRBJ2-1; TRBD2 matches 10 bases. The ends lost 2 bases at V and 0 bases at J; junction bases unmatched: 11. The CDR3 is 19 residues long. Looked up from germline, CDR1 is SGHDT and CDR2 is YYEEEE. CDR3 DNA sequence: TGTGCCAGCAGCTTTAGAGCTAGCGGGAGACGCTTCTCCTACAATGAGCAGTTCTTC. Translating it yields CASSFRASGRRFSYNEQFF.

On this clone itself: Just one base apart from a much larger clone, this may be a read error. The CDR3 bases are TGTGCCAGCAGCTTCACAGATACGCAGTATTTT. This gives the protein CASSFTDTQYF. The V call is TRBV5-5, the J call TRBJ2-3; unclear D gene. This CDR3 has 11 residues. The V gene lost 2 bases and the J gene lost 2 bases, with 0 bases spanning the gap. Germline V gives CDR1 SGHKS, CDR2 YYEKEE (reference sequence).

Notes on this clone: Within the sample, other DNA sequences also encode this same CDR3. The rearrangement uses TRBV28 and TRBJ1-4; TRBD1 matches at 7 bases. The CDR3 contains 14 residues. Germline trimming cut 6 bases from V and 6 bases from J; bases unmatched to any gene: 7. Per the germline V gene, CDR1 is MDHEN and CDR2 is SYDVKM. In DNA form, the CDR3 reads TGTGCCAGCAGCTCCGGGACAGAGGATGAAAAACTGTTTTTT. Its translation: CASSSGTEDEKLFF. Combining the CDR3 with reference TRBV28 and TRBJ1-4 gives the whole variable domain DVKVTQSSRYLVKRTGEKVFLECVQDMDHENMFWYRQDPGLGLRLIYFSYDVKMKEKGDIPEGYSVSREKKERFSLILESASTNQTSMYLCASSSGTEDEKLFFGSGTQLSVL.

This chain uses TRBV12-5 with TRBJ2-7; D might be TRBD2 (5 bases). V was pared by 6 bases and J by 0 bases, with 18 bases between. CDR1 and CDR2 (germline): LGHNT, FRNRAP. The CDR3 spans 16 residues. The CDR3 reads CASGLIVWESSYEQYF. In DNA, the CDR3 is TGTGCTAGTGGCCTCATTGTATGGGAGAGCTCCTACGAGCAGTACTTC. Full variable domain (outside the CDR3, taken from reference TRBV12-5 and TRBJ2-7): DARVTQTPRHKVTEMGQEVTMRCQPILGHNTVFWYRQTMMQGLELLAYFRNRAPLDDSGMPKDRFSAEMPDATLATLKIQPSEPRDSAVYFCASGLIVWESSYEQYFGPGTRLTVT.

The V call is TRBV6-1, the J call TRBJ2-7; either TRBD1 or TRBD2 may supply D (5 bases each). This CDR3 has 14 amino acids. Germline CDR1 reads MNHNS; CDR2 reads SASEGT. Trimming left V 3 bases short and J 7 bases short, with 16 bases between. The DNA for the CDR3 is TGTGCCAGCAGTGATTACGGGGCGGTCACTGAGCAGTACTTC. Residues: CASSDYGAVTEQYF.

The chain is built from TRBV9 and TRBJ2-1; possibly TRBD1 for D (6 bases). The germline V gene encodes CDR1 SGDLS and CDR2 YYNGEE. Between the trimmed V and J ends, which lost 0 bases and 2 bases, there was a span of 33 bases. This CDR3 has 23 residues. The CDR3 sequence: CASSVGVWSGAQGEPSTYNEQFF. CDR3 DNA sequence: TGTGCCAGCAGCGTAGGCGTTTGGTCAGGGGCTCAAGGGGAACCCTCGACCTACAATGAGCAGTTCTTC.

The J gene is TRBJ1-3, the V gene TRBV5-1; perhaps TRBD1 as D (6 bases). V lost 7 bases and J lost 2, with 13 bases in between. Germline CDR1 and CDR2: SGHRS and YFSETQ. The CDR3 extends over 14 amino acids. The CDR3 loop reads CASGGAYAGNTIYF. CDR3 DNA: TGCGCCAGCGGGGGCGCCTATGCTGGAAACACCATATATTTT.

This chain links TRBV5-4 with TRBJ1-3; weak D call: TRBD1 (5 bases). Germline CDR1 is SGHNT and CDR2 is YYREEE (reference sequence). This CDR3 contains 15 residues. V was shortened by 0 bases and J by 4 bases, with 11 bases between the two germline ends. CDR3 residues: CASSLGGSLGNTIYF. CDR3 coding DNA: TGTGCCAGCAGCTTGGGGGGGTCTCTCGGAAACACCATATATTTT.

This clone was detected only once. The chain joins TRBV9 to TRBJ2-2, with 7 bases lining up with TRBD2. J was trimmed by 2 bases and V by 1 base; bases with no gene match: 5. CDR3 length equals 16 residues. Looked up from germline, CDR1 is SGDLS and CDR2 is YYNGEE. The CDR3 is CASSVRGESNTGELFF. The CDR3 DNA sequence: TGTGCCAGCAGCGTACGGGGGGAAAGTAACACCGGGGAGCTGTTTTTT.

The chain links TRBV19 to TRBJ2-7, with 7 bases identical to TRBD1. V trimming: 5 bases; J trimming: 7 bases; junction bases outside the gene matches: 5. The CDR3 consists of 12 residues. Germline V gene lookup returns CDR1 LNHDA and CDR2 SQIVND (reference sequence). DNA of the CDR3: TGTGCCAGTAGTTCCCGACAGGGAGAGCAGTACTTC. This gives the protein CASSSRQGEQYF.

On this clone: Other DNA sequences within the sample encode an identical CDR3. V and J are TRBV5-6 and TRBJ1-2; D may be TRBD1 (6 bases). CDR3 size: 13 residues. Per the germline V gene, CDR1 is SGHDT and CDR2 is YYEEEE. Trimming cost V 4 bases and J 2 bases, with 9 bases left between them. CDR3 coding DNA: TGTGCCAGCAGCCCCGACAGGAACTATGGCTACACCTTC. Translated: CASSPDRNYGYTF. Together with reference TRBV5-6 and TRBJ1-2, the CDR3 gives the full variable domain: DAGVTQSPTHLIKTRGQQVTLRCSPKSGHDTVSWYQQALGQGPQFIFQYYEEEERQRGNFPDRFSGHQFPNYSSELNVNALLLGDSALYLCASSPDRNYGYTFGSGTRLTVV.

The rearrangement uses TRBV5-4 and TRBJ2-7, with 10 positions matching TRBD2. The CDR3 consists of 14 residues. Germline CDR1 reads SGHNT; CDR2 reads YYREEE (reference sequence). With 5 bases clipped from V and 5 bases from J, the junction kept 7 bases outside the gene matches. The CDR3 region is CASRSSGSRNEQYF. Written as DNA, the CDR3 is TGTGCCAGCAGGTCTAGCGGGAGTCGAAACGAGCAGTACTTC.

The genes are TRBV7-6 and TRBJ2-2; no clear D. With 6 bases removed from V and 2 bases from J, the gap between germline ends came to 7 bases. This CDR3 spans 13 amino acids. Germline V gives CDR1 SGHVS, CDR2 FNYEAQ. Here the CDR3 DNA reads TGTGCCAGCAGACCCGGTAACACCGGGGAGCTGTTTTTT. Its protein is CASRPGNTGELFF.

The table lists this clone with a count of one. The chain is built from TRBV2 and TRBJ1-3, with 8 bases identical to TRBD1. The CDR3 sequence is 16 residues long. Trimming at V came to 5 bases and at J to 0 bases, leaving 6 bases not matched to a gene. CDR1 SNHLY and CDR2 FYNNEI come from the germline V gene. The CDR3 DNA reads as TGTGCCAGCAGTCGACACAGGGGGGCCTCTGGAAACACCATATATTTT. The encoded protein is CASSRHRGASGNTIYF.

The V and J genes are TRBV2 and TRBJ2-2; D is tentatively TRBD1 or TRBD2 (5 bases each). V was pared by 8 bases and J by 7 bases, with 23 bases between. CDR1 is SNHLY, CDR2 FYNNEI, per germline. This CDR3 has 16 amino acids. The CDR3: CASARRLRGVRGELFF. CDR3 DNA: TGTGCCAGCGCCAGGCGATTGCGAGGGGTTCGCGGGGAGCTGTTTTTT. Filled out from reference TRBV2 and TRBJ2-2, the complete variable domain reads EPEVTQTPSHQVTQMGQEVILRCVPISNHLYFYWYRQILGQKVEFLVSFYNNEISEKSEIFDDQFSVERPDGSNFTLKIRSTKLEDSAMYFCASARRLRGVRGELFFGEGSRLTVL.

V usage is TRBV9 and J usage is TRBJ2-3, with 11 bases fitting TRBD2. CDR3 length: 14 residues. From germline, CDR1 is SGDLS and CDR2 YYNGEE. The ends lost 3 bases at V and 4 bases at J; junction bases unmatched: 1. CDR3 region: CASSALAGADTQYF. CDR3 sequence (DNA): TGTGCCAGCAGCGCACTAGCGGGAGCAGATACGCAGTATTTT.